This TCR beta chain was recovered during a study of cytomegalovirus exposure and HLA in healthy donors. Germline CDR1 and CDR2: SGHAT and FQNNGV. This CDR3 has 13 amino acids. Unmatched junction bases numbered 2, after V lost 3 bases and J lost 8 bases. Notes on the study in general: Follow-up analysis later connected one missense variant in DCLRE1C with trimming of TCR beta V- and J-genes. The study flagged approximately 180 TCR beta chains as cytomegalovirus-associated.

This clone came up a few times. Its antigen remains unknown. 13 Jbeta primers and 60 Vbeta primers were used for the PCR. This table comes from immunoSEQ multiplex PCR, and its TCRdb copy is limited to in-frame clones, with some not included. The data show about 87,000 clones, 65% to 75% seen once. The rearrangement links TRBV11-2 to TRBJ1-4, with 8 bases fitting TRBD1. The sequence was collected from a man under 40 in good health and CMV-seropositive. Material for sequencing was PBMCs. CDR3: CASSFTGGEKLFF. In DNA, the CDR3 is TGTGCCAGCAGCTTTACAGGGGGGGAAAAACTGTTTTTT.